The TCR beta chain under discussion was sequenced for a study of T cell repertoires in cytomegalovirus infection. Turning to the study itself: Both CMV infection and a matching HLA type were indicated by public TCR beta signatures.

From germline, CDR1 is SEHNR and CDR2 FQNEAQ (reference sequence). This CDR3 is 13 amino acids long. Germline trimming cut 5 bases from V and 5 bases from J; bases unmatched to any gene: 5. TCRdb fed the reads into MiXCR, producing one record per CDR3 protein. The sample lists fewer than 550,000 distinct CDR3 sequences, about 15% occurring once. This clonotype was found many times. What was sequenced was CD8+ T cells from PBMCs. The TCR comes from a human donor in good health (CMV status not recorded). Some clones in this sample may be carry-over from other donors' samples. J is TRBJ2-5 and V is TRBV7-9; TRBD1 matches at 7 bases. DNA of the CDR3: TGTGCCAGCAGCCCCGGGACAGCCGAGACCCAGTACTTC. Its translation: CASSPGTAETQYF. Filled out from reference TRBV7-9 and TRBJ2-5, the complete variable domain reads DTGVSQNPRHKITKRGQNVTFRCDPISEHNRLYWYRQTLGQGPEFLTYFQNEAQLEKSRLLSDRFSAERPKGSFSTLEIQRTEQGDSAMYLCASSPGTAETQYFGPGTRLLVL.